This T cell receptor beta chain was sequenced in a study of blood T cell repertoires in COVID-19. Study as a whole: Samples came from the United States, Italy and Spain, spanning acute and convalescent COVID-19. Nucleic acid was either cDNA or gDNA, and it came from T cells, B-cell-depleted T cells, or PBMCs.

Study processing details: The assay estimated nucleated cells by amplifying reference gene primers. This table comes from immunoSEQ multiplex PCR, and its TCRdb copy is limited to in-frame clones, with some not included. The V and J calls and clone size were taken over from that table, and D and trimming were inferred from the DNA. The table records a few hundred thousand clones, about 85% of them present only once. Unmatched junction bases numbered 7, after V lost 1 base and J lost 5 bases. Germline CDR1 and CDR2: MDHEN and SYDVKM. The CDR3 has 15 residues. The source of this sequence is a woman between 18 and 29 years old with acute or convalescent COVID-19. The chain carries TRBV28 and TRBJ2-5, with TRBD2 identical over 7 bases. Sequenced input: peripheral blood. In nucleotides, the CDR3 is TGTGCCAGCAGTTTATCGGGGGGAGCACTGGAGACCCAGTACTTC. It specifies CASSLSGGALETQYF.